The T cell receptor (beta chain) described here comes from a study of blood T cell repertoires in COVID-19. In the study overall: COVID-19 samples, acute and convalescent, were from the United States, Italy and Spain. The cDNA or gDNA used as material had been derived from T cells, B-cell-depleted T cells, or PBMCs.

As originally analysed: Scientists estimated how many nucleated cells there were by amplifying reference gene primers. Data came from immunoSEQ multiplex PCR; TCRdb stores just in-frame clones and leaves some out. That table furnishes V, J and clone size, whereas the DNA furnished D and trimming. This table holds approximately 300,000 clones, 86% found once. The TCR sequence derives from a woman between 50 and 59 years old with acute or convalescent COVID-19. Sequenced sample: peripheral blood.

DNA of the CDR3: TGTGCCAGCAGCATCACCGGGACAGGGCTGGCTGGGGCCAACGTCCTGACTTTC. Its translation: CASSITGTGLAGANVLTF. This chain links TRBV7-3 with TRBJ2-6; 9 bases agree with TRBD1. The CDR3 totals 18 residues. The ends lost 5 bases at V and 2 bases at J; junction bases unmatched: 10. Germline assignment: CDR1 SGHTA and CDR2 FQGTGA.